The 22 T cell receptor beta chains reported below all come from one sample, sequenced in a study of blood T cells in healthy people across ages. Combining a sample-barcoded 5' primer with a J-beta primer mix, a second PCR ran for roughly 6 to 11 cycles. TCRdb re-derived calls from the 5' RACE reads in MiXCR, one entry per CDR3 protein. The sample holds about 1 million distinct CDR3 sequences, 25% seen once. The sample was also linked to a second study, of T cells of mothers and their children.

The sequencing sample was made of blood. The receptors derive from a girl aged 2-10 years in good health.

This clonotype was counted between two and nine times. The CDR3 DNA follows: TGTGCCACCAGCAGCCCTTCCGGGGCTAGCGGGGGGGTTACGCAGTATTTT. Its translation: CATSSPSGASGGVTQYF. The chain has TRBV15 and TRBJ2-3, with 12 positions matching TRBD2. The germline CDR1 and CDR2 sequences are LNHNV and YYDKDF (reference sequence). This CDR3 has 17 amino acids. The trim removed 3 bases at V and 8 bases at J, leaving 12 bases unmatched.

The chain combines TRBV6-2 or TRBV6-3 with TRBJ2-7; D is perhaps TRBD2 (5 bases). Germline-derived CDR1 and CDR2 are MNHEY and SVGEGT. V shed 0 bases and J shed 5 bases, with 8 bases lying between them. The CDR3 consists of 13 residues. The CDR3 sequence is CASSYSNGNEQYF. CDR3 sequence (DNA): TGTGCCAGCAGTTACTCGAACGGGAACGAGCAGTACTTC.

This clonotype was counted between two and nine times. The chain has TRBV20-1 and TRBJ2-5; 8 bases match TRBD2. V lost 0 bases, J lost 7 bases, and 7 bases stayed unmatched. The CDR3 extends over 14 amino acids. Germline values: CDR1 DFQATT, CDR2 SNEGSKA (reference sequence). This CDR3 reads CSAREWAGGMTQYF. CDR3 sequence (DNA): TGCAGTGCTAGAGAATGGGCGGGAGGCATGACCCAGTACTTC.

The table lists this clonotype with a few counts. The V and J genes are TRBV20-1 and TRBJ2-3; D remains ambiguous. Germline CDR1 and CDR2: DFQATT and SNEGSKA (reference sequence). The V and J ends lost 1 base and 1 base respectively, with 12 bases between them. This CDR3 comprises 15 residues. CDR3 amino acids: CSARVRVLGTDTQYF. Here the CDR3 DNA reads TGCAGTGCTAGAGTAAGGGTTTTGGGCACAGATACGCAGTATTTT.

The chain couples TRBV6-6 to TRBJ1-1, with D possibly TRBD1 on 6 matching bases. This CDR3 is built from 16 residues. V was shortened by 2 bases and J by 1 base, with 14 bases between the two germline ends. Germline loops: CDR1 MNHNY, CDR2 SVGAGI (reference sequence). DNA for the CDR3: TGTGCCAGCAGTTACAAATCTCCAGGGGCGAACACTGAAGCTTTCTTT. Translating gives CASSYKSPGANTEAFF.

The chain joins TRBV7-2 to TRBJ2-7; 7 bases are a match to TRBD2. The CDR3 contains 17 residues. Per germline, CDR1 SGHTA and CDR2 FQGNSA. The trim removed 3 bases at V and 3 bases at J, leaving 14 bases unmatched. The CDR3 nucleotides read TGTGCCAGCAGCTTTTTTTTTGTCCGCGGGAGAATCTACGAGCAGTACTTC. It translates to CASSFFFVRGRIYEQYF.

This chain uses TRBV11-2 with TRBJ2-1; weak D call: TRBD2 (5 bases). Germline loops: CDR1 SGHAT, CDR2 FQNNGV. This CDR3 contains 13 residues. V was shortened by 2 bases and J by 9 bases, with 11 bases between the two germline ends. The CDR3 sequence: CASSLNLGSEQFF. The CDR3 DNA is TGTGCCAGCAGCTTAAACTTAGGGAGTGAGCAGTTCTTC.

This chain uses TRBV5-1 with TRBJ2-1, with 8 bases matching TRBD2. The CDR3 loop spans 16 amino acids. CDR1 and CDR2 from the germline V gene are SGHRS and YFSETQ. The ends lost 4 bases at V and 4 bases at J; junction bases unmatched: 10. In DNA, the CDR3 is TGCGCCAGCAGCCCGACCACTAGCGGATTTTACAATGAGCAGTTCTTC. Translating gives CASSPTTSGFYNEQFF.

The chain couples TRBV4-3 to TRBJ2-2; 10 nucleotides agree with TRBD2. The CDR3 spans 15 residues. V was pared by 4 bases and J by 1 base, with 0 bases of the junction left unmatched. The germline gives CDR1 LGHNA, CDR2 YSLEER. CDR3 nucleotides: TGCGCCAGCAGCCCTAGCGGGGGGAACACCGGGGAGCTGTTTTTT. It translates to CASSPSGGNTGELFF.

This clonotype was detected a few times. The chain uses TRBV12-3 or TRBV12-4 and TRBJ2-3; D might be TRBD1 (5 bases). The CDR3 is 14 residues long. With 4 bases removed from V and 1 base from J, the gap between germline ends came to 9 bases. The CDR3 coding sequence is TGTGCCAGCAGTTCGACAGACGGCACAGATACGCAGTATTTT. Translated, it gives CASSSTDGTDTQYF.

This clonotype was observed a handful of times. CDR3 in DNA: TGCAGTGCTAGAGATCTAACAAGGGGCATCAACGAGCAGTACTTC. Amino acids: CSARDLTRGINEQYF. The J gene is TRBJ2-7, the V gene TRBV20-1, with TRBD1 as a possible D gene (5 bases). The germline gives CDR1 DFQATT, CDR2 SNEGSKA (reference sequence). Deletions cut 0 bases from V and 5 bases from J, with 17 bases between. This CDR3 comprises 15 residues.

This clonotype was counted a few times. The chain carries TRBV6-2 or TRBV6-3 and TRBJ2-1, with 10 bases lining up with TRBD2. With 2 bases clipped from V and 10 bases from J, the junction kept 8 bases outside the gene matches. CDR1 is MNHEY, CDR2 SVGEGT, per germline. The CDR3 runs 15 residues. The CDR3 sequence is CASSYLSGGAGEQFF. CDR3 bases: TGTGCCAGCAGTTACCTCAGCGGGGGGGCAGGAGAGCAGTTCTTC.

This clonotype was counted between two and nine times. The chain is built from TRBV7-4 and TRBJ2-7; D is unclear. Looked up from germline, CDR1 is SGHVT and CDR2 is SQSDAQ. V was cut by 5 bases and J by 2 bases, with 19 bases left in between. The length of the CDR3 is 16 residues. In DNA, the CDR3 is TGTGCCAGCAGCACGCGTCCCTACCGATACACCTACGAGCAGTACTTC. Translating it yields CASSTRPYRYTYEQYF. Combining the CDR3 with reference TRBV7-4 and TRBJ2-7 gives the whole variable domain GAGVSQSPRYKVAKRGRDVALRCDSISGHVTLYWYRQTLGQGSEVLTYSQSDAQRDKSGRPSGRFSAERPERSVSTLKIQRTEQGDSAVYLCASSTRPYRYTYEQYFGPGTRLTVT.

This clonotype appeared a few times. The chain carries TRBV6-2 or TRBV6-3 and TRBJ2-7; TRBD1 is a possible D gene (5 bases). Germline V CDR1 and CDR2: MNHEY, SVGEGT. V was pared by 6 bases and J by 3 bases, with 24 bases between. CDR3 length: 17 amino acids. CDR3 sequence (DNA): TGTGCCAGCAGCACCTTCCGAACCGTGGGGCCCCGCTACGAGCAGTACTTC. This sequence encodes CASSTFRTVGPRYEQYF.

This clonotype was counted only a few times. The rearrangement uses TRBV9 and TRBJ2-5; 10 nucleotides line up with TRBD2. CDR3 size: 18 residues. Germline V lookup: CDR1 SGDLS, CDR2 YYNGEE. Trimming cost V 0 bases and J 2 bases; bases outside gene matches: 10. The CDR3 is CASSVVLKAGGRQETQYF. Here the CDR3 DNA reads TGTGCCAGCAGCGTAGTCTTGAAAGCGGGGGGGCGGCAAGAGACCCAGTACTTC.

The chain recombines TRBV2 with TRBJ2-1; 8 bases fit TRBD1. The V gene's germline CDR1 is SNHLY and CDR2 FYNNEI. The CDR3 has 13 amino acids. V gave up 11 bases and J gave up 3 bases; unmatched junction bases: 6. The CDR3 nucleotides read TGTGCCGGAGGACAGGGAAGCTACAATGAGCAGTTCTTC. It is translated as CAGGQGSYNEQFF. Filled out from reference TRBV2 and TRBJ2-1, the complete variable domain reads EPEVTQTPSHQVTQMGQEVILRCVPISNHLYFYWYRQILGQKVEFLVSFYNNEISEKSEIFDDQFSVERPDGSNFTLKIRSTKLEDSAMYFCAGGQGSYNEQFFGPGTRLTVL.

This clonotype was counted many times. V usage is TRBV28 and J usage is TRBJ2-7; 9 bases align to TRBD1. Germline assignment: CDR1 MDHEN and CDR2 SYDVKM. CDR3 length equals 15 residues. The trim removed 5 bases at V and 3 bases at J, leaving 8 bases unmatched. This CDR3 is CASSARDRVDYEQYF. The DNA of the CDR3 is TGTGCCAGCAGTGCACGGGACAGGGTCGACTACGAGCAGTACTTC.

The chain couples TRBV6-6 to TRBJ2-1; D may be TRBD2 (6 bases). V gave up 9 bases and J gave up 6 bases, with 15 bases separating them. CDR1 and CDR2 (germline): MNHNY, SVGAGI (reference sequence). This CDR3 comprises 13 residues. This chain's CDR3 is CASAGTSINEQFF. The CDR3 coding sequence is TGTGCCAGTGCCGGGACTTCCATCAATGAGCAGTTCTTC.

As to this clonotype: The junction departs from the called germline gene at one end, perhaps through a read error. The rearrangement uses TRBV7-2 and TRBJ2-1; TRBD2 matches 8 bases. This CDR3 is 14 amino acids long. Germline lookup yields CDR1 SGHTA and CDR2 FQGNSA. The CDR3 DNA sequence: TGTGCCAGCAGCTACATGATCCTACAGGGACTAGTATCCTTC. This encodes CASSYMILQGLVSF.

This clonotype was found a few times. In DNA form, the CDR3 reads TGTGCCAGCAGCTTATTGGCGTGGGGGAGCGGAACTAATGAAAAACTGTTTTTT. This translates into CASSLLAWGSGTNEKLFF. V usage is TRBV7-9 and J usage is TRBJ1-4, with D perhaps matching TRBD1 (5 bases). CDR3 length: 18 residues. Germline lookup yields CDR1 SEHNR and CDR2 FQNEAQ (reference sequence). With 2 bases removed from V and 1 base from J, the gap between germline ends came to 17 bases. Combining the CDR3 with reference TRBV7-9 and TRBJ1-4 gives the whole variable domain DTGVSQNPRHKITKRGQNVTFRCDPISEHNRLYWYRQTLGQGPEFLTYFQNEAQLEKSRLLSDRFSAERPKGSFSTLEIQRTEQGDSAMYLCASSLLAWGSGTNEKLFFGSGTQLSVL.

This clonotype showed up just a few times. The chain carries TRBV5-1 and TRBJ2-1; 9 bases align to TRBD1. The CDR3 is made up of 17 amino acids. CDR1 SGHRS and CDR2 YFSETQ come from the germline V gene. V gave up 1 base and J gave up 8 bases; unmatched junction bases: 13. DNA of the CDR3: TGCGCCAGCAGCTTGAGGCCGGGACAGGGTGGTACCGATGAGCAGTTCTTC. Its translation is CASSLRPGQGGTDEQFF.

The chain combines TRBV20-1 with TRBJ1-2; D perhaps matches TRBD1 (5 bases). The germline CDR1 and CDR2 sequences are DFQATT and SNEGSKA (reference sequence). The CDR3 sequence is 13 residues long. With 5 bases removed from V and 4 bases from J, the gap between germline ends came to 14 bases. In nucleotides, the CDR3 is TGCAGTGCTCTAGGTTCAGGGAGCTATGGCTACACCTTC. It codes for CSALGSGSYGYTF.